These 16 T cell receptor beta chains were sequenced from one sample in a study of T cell responses to AZD1222 COVID-19 vaccine. TCRdb keeps only in-frame clones here, not all; method: immunoSEQ multiplex PCR. Among 95,000 to 150,000 clones, roughly 84% were seen once, and the ten largest hold approximately 9.2%. The starting material was peripheral blood, obtained on day 0 of AZD1222 vaccination. The receptors originated from an adult in good health.

The V and J genes are TRBV4-1 and TRBJ2-4; 8 bases are shared with TRBD2. The CDR3 totals 18 residues. Trimming at V came to 1 base and at J to 0 bases, leaving 8 bases not matched to a gene. Germline V CDR1 and CDR2: MGHRA, YSYEKL. The DNA of the CDR3 is TGCGCCAGCAGCCAAGGCGGTACTAGCGGAATAGCCAAAAACATTCAGTACTTC. Translation gives CASSQGGTSGIAKNIQYF.

The chain couples TRBV6-4 to TRBJ2-1; TRBD1 or TRBD2 may be the D gene (5 bases each). The ends were cut back, 4 bases at V and 10 bases at J, with 20 bases in the middle. The CDR3 runs to 15 residues. Germline V gene data show CDR1 as MRHNA and CDR2 as SNTAGT. CDR3 amino acids: CASSANPLSRDEQFF. For the CDR3, the DNA is TGTGCCAGCAGTGCGAATCCTCTGAGTCGGGACGAGCAGTTCTTC.

The J gene is TRBJ2-7, the V gene TRBV30; D ambiguous. CDR1 and CDR2 from the germline V gene are GTSNPN and SVGIG (reference sequence). CDR3 length equals 14 residues. V was trimmed by 4 bases and J by 3 bases, leaving 16 bases between them. CDR3 protein: CAWTKRAGYYEQYF. CDR3 sequence (DNA): TGTGCCTGGACCAAAAGAGCAGGTTACTACGAGCAGTACTTC.

The chain carries TRBV29-1 and TRBJ1-4; TRBD1 might be the D (6 bases). This CDR3 is built from 13 residues. In germline, CDR1 is SQVTM, CDR2 ANQGSEA. Trimming removed 6 bases at V and 4 bases at J, with 12 bases between. The CDR3 spells CSVDRGGNEKLFF. Written as DNA, the CDR3 is TGCAGCGTAGACAGAGGGGGTAATGAAAAACTGTTTTTT. Based on the CDR3 plus reference TRBV29-1 and TRBJ1-4, the full variable domain is SAVISQKPSRDICQRGTSLTIQCQVDSQVTMMFWYRQQPGQSLTLIATANQGSEATYESGFVIDKFPISRPNLTFSTLTVSNMSPEDSSIYLCSVDRGGNEKLFFGSGTQLSVL.

This clone was detected once. The chain recombines TRBV6-5 with TRBJ1-2, with 7 nucleotides matching TRBD1. Per germline, CDR1 MNHEY and CDR2 SVGAGI. This CDR3 has 13 amino acids. V was pared by 6 bases and J by 2 bases, with 3 bases of the junction left unmatched. The CDR3 sequence: CASRRDSNYGYTF. In DNA form, the CDR3 reads TGTGCCAGCAGGCGGGACAGCAACTATGGCTACACCTTC.

The V gene is TRBV6-5, the J gene TRBJ1-2; 8 bases match TRBD1. The V segment lost 8 bases and the J segment 2 bases; nucleotides outside the gene matches: 4. Germline V gives CDR1 MNHEY, CDR2 SVGAGI. The CDR3 sequence is 13 residues long. CDR3 sequence reads: CASSWTGNYGYTF. The CDR3 DNA reads TGTGCCAGCTCCTGGACAGGGAACTATGGCTACACCTTC.

The chain uses TRBV29-1 and TRBJ1-2; 8 bases match TRBD1. The CDR3 sequence is 13 residues long. V was pared by 0 bases and J by 8 bases, with 5 bases of the junction left unmatched. The germline V gene encodes CDR1 SQVTM and CDR2 ANQGSEA. In DNA, the CDR3 is TGCAGCGTTGAAGACAGGGGGCGGTTGGGCTACACCTTC. It encodes CSVEDRGRLGYTF.

The rearrangement joins TRBV6-1 to TRBJ2-2, with D uncertain. The V gene's germline CDR1 is MNHNS and CDR2 SASEGT. V was shortened by 1 base and J by 5 bases, with 11 bases between the two germline ends. CDR3 length: 15 residues. CDR3 protein: CASSEGPAITGELFF. CDR3 nucleotides: TGTGCCAGCAGTGAAGGCCCAGCCATTACCGGGGAGCTGTTTTTT.

The chain uses TRBV7-3 and TRBJ2-6; D is unresolved. Trimming shortened V by 7 bases and J by 2 bases, and 9 bases separated the two germline ends. The CDR3 covers 14 residues. The germline CDR1 and CDR2 sequences are SGHTA and FQGTGA. The CDR3, as DNA: TGTGCCAGCACCCCACAGCCTGGGGCCAACGTCCTGACTTTC. Its protein is CASTPQPGANVLTF.

V usage is TRBV5-6 and J usage is TRBJ2-1, with TRBD2 identical over 9 bases. V dropped 0 bases and J dropped 7; count of bases not matched to a gene: 2. This CDR3 is built from 14 residues. The V gene's germline CDR1 is SGHDT and CDR2 YYEEEE. The CDR3 nucleotides read TGTGCCAGCAGCTTGGGACTAGCGGCTAATGAGCAGTTCTTC. Its protein product is CASSLGLAANEQFF.

The V and J genes are TRBV4-1 and TRBJ2-1; D is possibly TRBD2 (6 bases). V lost 6 bases and J 5 bases, leaving 14 bases between the germline ends. CDR3 length equals 14 residues. Per germline, CDR1 MGHRA and CDR2 YSYEKL. The CDR3 DNA sequence: TGCGCCAGCAGTCCATTACTAGCAAACAATGAGCAGTTCTTC. It is translated as CASSPLLANNEQFF.

This chain connects TRBV6-5 to TRBJ1-1; D uncertain. CDR3 length equals 13 residues. V was clipped by 6 bases and J by 0 bases, with 8 bases between them. Germline V CDR1 and CDR2: MNHEY, SVGAGI. The CDR3 reads CASRFEMNTEAFF. The CDR3, as DNA: TGTGCCAGCAGATTCGAGATGAACACTGAAGCTTTCTTT.

In its sample, this clone was seen once. This chain joins TRBV28 and TRBJ1-6, with 8 bases matching TRBD1. CDR3 size: 13 residues. With 6 bases clipped from V and 6 bases from J, the junction kept 1 base outside the gene matches. Germline CDR1 MDHEN, CDR2 SYDVKM. This CDR3 reads CASRGQANSPLHF. The CDR3 DNA reads TGTGCCAGCAGGGGACAGGCTAATTCACCCCTCCACTTT.

The chain employs TRBV7-8 and TRBJ2-1; 10 nucleotides line up with TRBD1. CDR1 SGHVS and CDR2 FQNEAQ come from the germline V gene. CDR3 length: 15 amino acids. The V and J ends lost 5 bases and 2 bases, in that order; junction bases with no gene match: 3. The CDR3 is CASSHGTGAYNEQFF. The CDR3 region has the DNA TGTGCCAGCAGCCACGGGACAGGGGCCTACAATGAGCAGTTCTTC.

The chain joins TRBV5-4 to TRBJ2-3; 9 positions agree with TRBD1. Germline V gene data show CDR1 as SGHNT and CDR2 as YYREEE (reference sequence). There are 15 residues in the CDR3. With V trimmed by 2 bases and J by 5 bases, 6 bases remained unmatched. CDR3 nucleotides: TGTGCCAGCAGCTTAAGGGACAGGGTGGGAGATACGCAGTATTTT. Translating gives CASSLRDRVGDTQYF.

The V and J genes are TRBV11-3 and TRBJ1-1, with 7 bases lining up with TRBD1. Germline V gene lookup returns CDR1 SGHNT and CDR2 YENEEA. V shed 5 bases, J shed 3 bases, and the junction held 6 bases outside the gene matches. The CDR3 extends over 14 amino acids. CDR3 coding DNA: TGTGCCAGCAGCCAGGGGACAGCGTACACTGAAGCTTTCTTT. Its translation: CASSQGTAYTEAFF.